A single sample is the source of the 27 T cell receptor beta chains below, sequenced in a study of TET2 disruption in CD19-targeted CAR T cells. The treatment: autologous CTL019 cells: CD19 CAR with 4-1BB and CD3 zeta domains. Profiling relied on immunoSEQ multiplex PCR, and the TCRdb table lists in-frame clones only, not all of them. The table for this sample gives 1,500 to 2,000 clones. No cognate antigen is known for these TCRs. Sample: CD8+ T cells sorted from cultured blood T cells, taken for CD19 CAR T cell therapy. The origin of the receptors is a man between 65 and 85 years old with chronic lymphocytic leukemia.

This clone shows up as medium-sized by frequency. The read falls 3 residues short of the CDR3 end, and the missing part is taken from the germline J gene. The same CDR3 also results from other DNA sequences found in this sample. V usage is TRBV7-9 and J usage is TRBJ2-1; D gene uncertain. Germline V gene sequence: CDR1 SEHNR, CDR2 FQNEAQ (reference sequence). V dropped 0 bases and J dropped 3 bases, with 6 bases sitting between them. CDR3 size: 14 residues. The CDR3 sequence is CASSLAGSYNEQFF. The sequenced CDR3 bases are TGTGCCAGCAGCTTAGCAGGCAGCTACAATGAG.

The CDR3 is CASSYRGQVGEQFF. The covered CDR3 bases are TGTGCCAGCAGCTACCGGGGACAGGTCGGTGAG. V usage is TRBV27 and J usage is TRBJ2-1, with TRBD1 matching over 8 bases. Read sequence stops 3 residues before the CDR3 end, and the germline J gene provides the missing end. The CDR3 length is 14 residues. V gave up 6 bases and J gave up 9 bases; unmatched junction bases: 10. The V gene's germline CDR1 is MNHEY and CDR2 SMNVEV (reference sequence).

This clone is classed as medium-sized by frequency. The CDR3 goes on 3 residues after the read ends, and that part is filled in from the germline J gene. This rearrangement joins TRBV4-1 to TRBJ2-3, with D maybe TRBD1 (6 bases). Germline V gene lookup returns CDR1 MGHRA and CDR2 YSYEKL. Trimming removed 3 bases at V and 8 bases at J, with 15 bases between. The CDR3 is made up of 14 amino acids. Partial CDR3 DNA: TGCGCCAGCAGCCAGGAAGGGGGTCTCGGTACG. It encodes CASSQEGGLGT. The whole CDR3 reads CASSQEGGLGTQYF.

This clone is called medium-sized based on its frequency. The CDR3 end lies 3 residues beyond the end of the read and is filled in from the germline J gene. The V and J genes are TRBV7-9 and TRBJ1-1; maybe TRBD1 (5 bases). V was clipped by 1 base and J by 0 bases, with 9 bases between them. Germline V CDR1 and CDR2: SEHNR, FQNEAQ (reference sequence). The CDR3 totals 15 residues. The CDR3 sequence is CASSLGGLLNTEAFF. The CDR3 bases that were read are TGTGCCAGCAGCTTAGGGGGCCTGTTGAACACTGAA.

This clone is called medium-sized based on its frequency. Read sequence stops 3 residues before the CDR3 end, and the germline J gene provides the missing end. The genes are TRBV12-3 or TRBV12-4 and TRBJ2-3; D unresolved. V was cut by 3 bases and J by 2 bases, with 9 bases left in between. The CDR3 consists of 14 residues. Incomplete CDR3 DNA: TGTGCCAGCAGTTTTTTACAGCCCACAGATACG. Protein product: CASSFLQPTDT. In full, the CDR3 reads CASSFLQPTDTQYF.

This clone is identified as medium-sized (0.01 to 0.1%) from frequency. The CDR3 here is CASSSTSGGANEQFF. The part of the CDR3 DNA that was read is TGTGCCAGTAGTTCGACTAGCGGGGGGGCAAATGAG. J is TRBJ2-1 and V is TRBV19; 14 bases line up with TRBD2. Read data end 3 residues before the CDR3 end; the end is taken from the germline J gene. Losses at the gene ends were 5 bases for V and 7 bases for J; bases not matched to a gene: 4. The CDR3 length is 15 residues. Germline V CDR1 and CDR2: LNHDA, SQIVND (reference sequence). The full variable domain, completed using reference TRBV19 and TRBJ2-1, is DGGITQSPKYLFRKEGQNVTLSCEQNLNHDAMYWYRQDPGQGLRLIYYSQIVNDFQKGDIAEGYSVSREKKESFPLTVTSAQKNPTAFYLCASSSTSGGANEQFFGPGTRLTVL.

In the case of this clone: The read comes to an end 3 residues before the CDR3 does, leaving the germline J gene to fill in the end. The genes are TRBV12-3 or TRBV12-4 and TRBJ1-5, with TRBD1 matching over 10 bases. The CDR3 runs to 18 residues. Trimming removed 4 bases from V and 0 bases from J; junction bases left unmatched: 9. The DNA read from the CDR3 is TGTGCCAGCAGTTCCTCGCCGGGACAGGGGCATAGCAATCAGCCC. Translation gives CASSSSPGQGHSNQP. The entire CDR3 sequence reads CASSSSPGQGHSNQPQHF.

As concerns this clone: The read terminates 3 residues ahead of where the CDR3 ends, so the germline J gene completes it. The chain joins TRBV13 to TRBJ2-3; TRBD2 might be the D (6 bases). The CDR3 is made up of 15 amino acids. The V end was cut by 5 bases, the J end by 2 bases, with 14 bases between. Germline V gene lookup returns CDR1 PRHDT and CDR2 FYEKMQ (reference sequence). CDR3: CASSQPGEYTDTQYF. The part of the CDR3 DNA that was read is TGTGCCAGCAGCCAGCCGGGGGAATACACAGATACG.

This clone is labeled medium-sized based on frequency. From the germline J gene comes the end of the CDR3, since the read stops 3 residues before it. V and J are TRBV20-1 and TRBJ2-1, with TRBD2 matching over 9 bases. The junction had 9 bases not matched to a gene; V was cut back by 1 base and J by 8 bases. Germline V gene data show CDR1 as DFQATT and CDR2 as SNEGSKA (reference sequence). The CDR3 has 15 residues. The CDR3 protein is CSARVFGTSNYEQFF. The sequenced CDR3 bases are TGCAGTGCTAGAGTTTTCGGGACTAGCAACTATGAG.

Note on this clone: The DNA ends 3 residues before the CDR3 does, and the rest of the CDR3 is filled in from the germline J gene. This sequence joins TRBV20-1 and TRBJ2-7, with TRBD1 as a possible D gene (7 bases). The V gene's germline CDR1 is DFQATT and CDR2 SNEGSKA (reference sequence). Trimming pared 4 bases from V and 3 bases from J, leaving 13 bases between. This CDR3 region has 13 residues. CDR3 bases read: TGCAGTGCTAAGAGACAGGGAGGCTACGAG. This sequence encodes CSAKRQGGYE. The complete CDR3 sequence is CSAKRQGGYEQYF.

Worth noting for this clone: The observed sequence ends 3 residues before the CDR3 terminus, with the missing tail filled in from the germline J gene. Different DNA sequences within this sample yield the same CDR3. The chain is built from TRBV7-9 and TRBJ1-2; no clear D. This CDR3 has 14 residues. Germline V gives CDR1 SEHNR, CDR2 FQNEAQ (reference sequence). The CDR3 spells CASSLAGSYNEYTF. The part of the CDR3 DNA that was read is TGTGCCAGCAGCTTAGCGGGTAGCTACAATGAA.

As for this clone: The read ends 3 residues shy of where the CDR3 ends; the end is completed using the germline J gene. The chain couples TRBV7-9 to TRBJ1-1, with D perhaps TRBD1 (5 bases). There are 14 residues in the CDR3. From germline, CDR1 is SEHNR and CDR2 FQNEAQ (reference sequence). The DNA read from the CDR3 is TGTGCCAGCAGTCCGCCGGGACTAGGAGAGACA. Amino acids: CASSPPGLGET. The whole CDR3 is CASSPPGLGETAFF.

Concerning this clone: Read data end 3 residues before the CDR3 end; the end is taken from the germline J gene. The same CDR3 arises from other DNA sequences in this sample as well. This rearrangement joins TRBV7-8 to TRBJ1-2; D remains ambiguous. The CDR3 has 12 residues. Germline lookup yields CDR1 SGHVS and CDR2 FQNEAQ. CDR3 DNA, as far as it was read: TGTGCCAGCAGCTTAGGAAGCGATACC. This translates into CASSLGSDT. The CDR3 in full is CASSLGSDTYTF.

Worth noting for this clone: Read data end 3 residues before the CDR3 end; the end is taken from the germline J gene. The gene calls are TRBV12-3 or TRBV12-4 and TRBJ2-7; D ambiguous. There are 12 residues in the CDR3. The V gene lost 6 bases and the J gene lost 4 bases, with 10 bases spanning the gap. Here the CDR3 reads CASSPTPYEQYF. The CDR3 DNA, read in part, is TGTGCCAGCAGCCCCACTCCGTACGAG.

Its frequency marks this clone as medium-sized. The read is 3 residues too short to cover the CDR3 end, so that end is filled in from the germline J gene. Distinct nucleotide sequences in the sample also encode this CDR3. The V gene is TRBV28, the J gene TRBJ1-3; 8 bases match TRBD1. Germline V gene data show CDR1 as MDHEN and CDR2 as SYDVKM. V shed 7 bases and J 3 bases; nucleotides not matched to a gene: 8. The CDR3 runs 15 residues. CDR3 DNA (partial): TGTGCCAGCACCAGACCACAGGGGGATGGAAACACC. It codes for CASTRPQGDGNT. The full CDR3 protein reads CASTRPQGDGNTIYF.

This clone shows up as medium-sized by frequency. The CDR3 end lies 3 residues beyond the end of the read and is filled in from the germline J gene. The genes are TRBV7-2 and TRBJ2-1, with D tentatively TRBD2 (7 bases). Deletions cut 5 bases from V and 4 bases from J, with 15 bases between. Per the germline V gene, CDR1 is SGHTA and CDR2 is FQGNSA. This CDR3 has 15 amino acids. CDR3 amino acids: CASSPVGGAYNEQFF. The covered CDR3 bases are TGTGCCAGCAGCCCCGTAGGGGGGGCATACAATGAG.

As regards this clone: The CDR3 extends 3 residues past the end of the read, so its final part is completed from the germline J gene. The chain couples TRBV5-1 to TRBJ2-1, with 8 bases identical to TRBD2. This CDR3 region has 14 residues. Trimming removed 5 bases from V and 5 bases from J; junction bases left unmatched: 6. Germline-derived CDR1 and CDR2 are SGHRS and YFSETQ. CDR3 DNA (partial): TGCGCCAGCAGAATGACTAGCGTGGACAATGAG. This sequence encodes CASRMTSVDNE. In full, the CDR3 is CASRMTSVDNEQFF.

As concerns this clone: The read finishes 3 residues shy of the CDR3 end, and the germline J gene is used to complete it. J is TRBJ1-2 and V is TRBV19, with D unresolved. The germline gives CDR1 LNHDA, CDR2 SQIVND (reference sequence). The CDR3 covers 15 residues. The CDR3 bases that were read are TGTGCCAGTAGTACACTAGCGGATCCCTTCTACGAC. Its protein is CASSTLADPFYD. The entire CDR3 reads CASSTLADPFYDYTF.

Its frequency marks this clone as medium-sized. The read falls 3 residues short of the CDR3 end, and the missing part is taken from the germline J gene. The rearrangement joins TRBV20-1 to TRBJ2-7; D gene uncertain. Germline CDR1 is DFQATT and CDR2 is SNEGSKA (reference sequence). Trimming stripped 3 bases from V and 2 bases from J, with 17 bases between. This CDR3 contains 15 residues. CDR3 DNA, as far as it was read: TGCAGTGCTAGTCCATCCTCTGGGCCGACCTACGAG. Protein: CSASPSSGPTYE. The whole CDR3 protein reads CSASPSSGPTYEQYF.

Of note for this clone: The observed sequence ends 3 residues before the CDR3 terminus, with the missing tail filled in from the germline J gene. The chain combines TRBV5-1 with TRBJ2-7; maybe TRBD2 (6 bases). Germline V gene sequence: CDR1 SGHRS, CDR2 YFSETQ. Trimming took 6 bases from V and 3 from J, leaving 13 bases between them. CDR3 size: 13 residues. The CDR3 bases that were read are TGCGCCAGCACCAGCGGGCTGAACTACGAG. This gives the protein CASTSGLNYE. The entire CDR3 reads CASTSGLNYEQYF.

This clone is medium-sized by frequency. The sequence runs out 3 residues before the end of the CDR3; the remainder is reconstructed from the germline J gene. The chain recombines TRBV7-8 with TRBJ1-1; 7 nucleotides match TRBD1. The trim removed 5 bases at V and 4 bases at J, leaving 10 bases unmatched. This CDR3 is 15 amino acids long. Germline lookup yields CDR1 SGHVS and CDR2 FQNEAQ. The chain's CDR3 is CASSARQGRTTEAFF. CDR3 DNA (partial): TGTGCCAGCAGCGCTCGACAGGGACGGACCACTGAA.

This clone registers medium-sized (0.01 to 0.1%) by frequency. The CDR3 bases that were read are TGTGCCAGCAGTTCAGGAGTGTCCTACAATGAG. Amino acids: CASSSGVSYNE. The entire CDR3 reads CASSSGVSYNEQFF. This rearrangement joins TRBV12-3 or TRBV12-4 to TRBJ2-1; D uncertain. The read gets to within 3 residues of the CDR3 end, and the germline J gene fills in the rest. V was cut by 4 bases and J by 1 base, with 8 bases left in between. The length of the CDR3 is 14 residues.

Notes on this clone: The CDR3 extends 3 residues past the end of the read, so its final part is completed from the germline J gene. V is TRBV4-1 and J is TRBJ2-3; 8 bases match TRBD2. This CDR3 has 16 amino acids. J gave up 5 bases and V 0 bases, and 7 bases lay outside the gene matches. Germline V gene sequence: CDR1 MGHRA, CDR2 YSYEKL. The part of the CDR3 DNA that was read is TGCGCCAGCAGCCAAGATCGAACGGGGGGGGGAGATACG. Protein product: CASSQDRTGGGDT. The full CDR3 sequence reads CASSQDRTGGGDTQYF.

This clone registers medium-sized by frequency. Sequencing ends 3 residues short of the CDR3 end; the germline J gene provides the rest. The chain is built from TRBV14 and TRBJ2-2; D might be TRBD1 (6 bases). Germline V CDR1 and CDR2: SGHDN, FVKESK. V was pared by 0 bases and J by 1 base, with 9 bases between. The CDR3 runs to 16 residues. CDR3 sequence reads: CASSQDQGLNTGELFF. The part of the CDR3 DNA that was read is TGTGCCAGCAGCCAAGATCAGGGGTTGAACACCGGGGAG.

A note on this clone: The CDR3 extends 3 residues past the end of the read, so its final part is completed from the germline J gene. The V call is TRBV20-1, the J call TRBJ1-1; possibly TRBD1 for D (6 bases). The germline CDR1 and CDR2 sequences are DFQATT and SNEGSKA (reference sequence). The CDR3 spans 18 residues. V shed 0 bases and J shed 0 bases, with 20 bases lying between them. CDR3 region: CSARDRGRGTVMNTEAFF. CDR3 DNA, as far as it was read: TGCAGTGCTAGAGATAGAGGCAGGGGCACCGTGATGAACACTGAA.

This clone is classed as medium-sized by frequency. The read comes to an end 3 residues before the CDR3 does, leaving the germline J gene to fill in the end. The chain is built from TRBV5-1 and TRBJ2-4, with 11 bases identical to TRBD2. Trimming took 3 bases from V and 4 from J; bases not matched to a gene: 3. Germline CDR1 reads SGHRS; CDR2 reads YFSETQ. This CDR3 spans 15 amino acids. Partial CDR3 DNA: TGCGCCAGCAGCTCTAGCGGGGGGCCGAAAAACATT. The encoded protein is CASSSSGGPKNI. From start to end, the CDR3 is CASSSSGGPKNIQYF.

Here the CDR3 reads CASSWDRTAYEQYF. Partial CDR3 DNA: TGTGCCAGCAGTTGGGACAGGACGGCCTACGAG. The rearrangement links TRBV2 to TRBJ2-7; 8 bases are a match to TRBD1. The read ends 3 residues early relative to the CDR3; the germline J gene fills the gap. The V and J ends lost 5 bases and 2 bases, in that order; junction bases with no gene match: 5. The CDR3 extends over 14 amino acids. Looked up from germline, CDR1 is SNHLY and CDR2 is FYNNEI. The complete variable domain, with remaining parts taken from reference TRBV2 and TRBJ2-7, reads EPEVTQTPSHQVTQMGQEVILRCVPISNHLYFYWYRQILGQKVEFLVSFYNNEISEKSEIFDDQFSVERPDGSNFTLKIRSTKLEDSAMYFCASSWDRTAYEQYFGPGTRLTVT.